This is a list of T cell receptor beta chains from one sample in a study of blood T cell repertoires in COVID-19. Assay used: immunoSEQ multiplex PCR; TCRdb lists only in-frame clones, some missing. The sample includes just under 50,000 clones, 84% of them seen just once. The sequenced sample consisted of peripheral blood. The source of these receptors is a human donor in a cohort sampled during active COVID-19. CDR3s include the opening cysteine and the closing phenylalanine or tryptophan. Fields, in order: V gene, J gene, clone size, D gene, CDR3 protein, CDR3 DNA. A D gene is named only where the DNA matches it firmly. Where a row states a size, it is once, few, many or the class of an expanded clone; other rows omit it.

TRBV9,TRBJ2-3,-,-,CASRSGEDTQYF,TGTGCCAGCAGATCAGGTGAAGATACGCAGTATTTT
TRBV6-2/TRBV6-3,TRBJ2-1,few,-,CASSYRFSANEQFF,TGTGCCAGCAGTTATCGATTCAGCGCGAATGAGCAGTTCTTC
TRBV7-2,TRBJ1-3,-,-,CASSRAISGNTIYF,TGTGCCAGCAGCCGCGCCATCTCTGGAAACACCATATATTTT
TRBV30,TRBJ2-3,-,TRBD2,CAWSVGLAGVRQYF,TGTGCCTGGAGTGTCGGACTAGCGGGAGTCAGGCAGTATTTT
TRBV5-6,TRBJ1-2,-,TRBD1,CASSATGANYGYTF,TGTGCCAGCAGTGCTACAGGGGCCAACTATGGCTACACCTTC
TRBV5-1,TRBJ2-3,-,-,CASRRTGHLTDTQYF,TGCGCCAGCAGGCGAACGGGACACCTCACAGATACGCAGTATTTT
TRBV30,TRBJ1-6,-,TRBD1,CAWRDGQGGSPLHF,TGTGCCTGGAGGGATGGACAGGGGGGGTCACCCCTCCACTTT
TRBV21-1,TRBJ1-5,-,-,CASTPDNSNQPQHF,TGTGCCAGCACGCCGGACAATAGCAATCAGCCCCAGCATTTT
TRBV18,TRBJ2-5,-,-,CASSPILLETQYF,TGTGCCAGCTCACCAATACTATTAGAGACCCAGTACTTC
TRBV3-1/TRBV3-2,TRBJ2-2,-,TRBD2,CASSQESGRATGGELFF,TGTGCCAGCAGCCAAGAAAGCGGGAGAGCTACGGGCGGGGAGCTGTTTTTT
TRBV11-3,TRBJ1-1,-,-,CASSSRGTWNTEAFF,TGTGCCAGCAGCTCCAGGGGTACGTGGAACACTGAAGCTTTCTTT
TRBV11-2,TRBJ1-2,-,-,CASSLILEGNYGYTF,TGTGCCAGCAGCTTAATACTGGAGGGGAACTATGGCTACACCTTC
TRBV11-2,TRBJ2-3,few,TRBD2,CASSLDGAGADTQYF,TGTGCCAGCAGCTTAGATGGAGCGGGGGCAGATACGCAGTATTTT
TRBV30,TRBJ1-2,-,TRBD1,CAWSARQGAHYGYTF,TGTGCCTGGAGTGCCCGACAGGGGGCTCACTATGGCTACACCTTC
TRBV3-1/TRBV3-2,TRBJ2-7,-,-,CASSQDRSYRSYEQYF,TGTGCCAGCAGCCAAGATCGGTCTTACAGGTCCTACGAGCAGTACTTC
TRBV7-9,TRBJ1-4,-,-,CASSRQAPTNEKLFF,TGTGCCAGCAGCCGACAGGCCCCAACTAATGAAAAACTGTTTTTT
TRBV28,TRBJ2-7,-,TRBD2,CASIASGTYEQYF,TGTGCCAGCATAGCTAGCGGGACCTACGAGCAGTACTTC
TRBV29-1,TRBJ2-7,-,-,CSVGRGPYEQYF,TGCAGCGTTGGGAGAGGGCCCTACGAGCAGTACTTC
TRBV27,TRBJ2-3,-,TRBD1,CASSLLGTGSTDTQYF,TGTGCCAGCAGTTTACTCGGGACAGGGAGCACAGATACGCAGTATTTT
TRBV11-3,TRBJ2-7,-,-,CASSLRQANYEQYF,TGTGCCAGCAGCTTACGACAGGCGAACTACGAGCAGTACTTC
TRBV6-5,TRBJ2-5,-,-,CASGGGQETQYF,TGTGCCAGCGGAGGAGGCCAAGAGACCCAGTACTTC
TRBV6-5,TRBJ1-1,-,-,CASSYRGVGMNTEAFF,TGTGCCAGCAGTTACCGGGGGGTCGGAATGAACACTGAAGCTTTCTTT
TRBV11-3,TRBJ2-5,-,-,CASTDSTETQYF,TGTGCCAGCACCGACTCGACAGAGACCCAGTACTTC
TRBV3-1/TRBV3-2,TRBJ1-1,-,-,CASSQGTVNTEAFF,TGTGCCAGCAGCCAAGGGACAGTGAACACTGAAGCTTTCTTT
TRBV9,TRBJ2-1,-,TRBD1,CASSPLLQGNEQFF,TGTGCCAGCAGCCCCTTATTACAGGGGAATGAGCAGTTCTTC
TRBV11-2,TRBJ1-2,-,-,CASSPLAGIDYGYTF,TGTGCCAGCAGCCCCTTAGCGGGGATTGACTATGGCTACACCTTC
TRBV11-2,TRBJ1-2,-,-,CASSLVRGNGYTF,TGTGCCAGCAGCTTAGTCCGGGGTAATGGCTACACCTTC
TRBV7-3,TRBJ2-5,-,TRBD2,CASSLTALAGGGETQYF,TGTGCCAGCAGCTTAACGGCACTAGCGGGAGGGGGAGAGACCCAGTACTTC
TRBV5-1,TRBJ1-1,-,TRBD1,CASSRGQGRTEAFF,TGCGCCAGCAGCCGGGGACAGGGGAGGACTGAAGCTTTCTTT
TRBV5-1,TRBJ2-3,few,TRBD2,CASTPTSGGPDTQYF,TGCGCCAGCACCCCGACTAGCGGGGGGCCAGATACGCAGTATTTT
TRBV15,TRBJ1-2,-,TRBD1,CATSRSGTVVPYTF,TGTGCCACCAGCAGGTCCGGGACAGTTGTGCCCTACACCTTC
TRBV13,TRBJ2-7,-,-,CASSLKKGAYEQYF,TGTGCCAGCAGCTTAAAAAAGGGGGCCTACGAGCAGTACTTC
TRBV7-2,TRBJ2-5,-,TRBD1,CASSKPGQKKETQYF,TGTGCCAGCAGCAAACCGGGACAGAAAAAAGAGACCCAGTACTTC
TRBV4-1,TRBJ2-3,once,TRBD2,CASSQSGGTSGDGEDTQYF,TGCGCCAGCAGCCAAAGTGGGGGGACTAGCGGAGATGGGGAAGATACGCAGTATTTT
TRBV7-9,TRBJ1-4,-,TRBD1,CASSHARGDRNPLNEKLFF,TGTGCCAGCAGTCACGCTAGGGGGGACAGGAATCCCCTAAATGAAAAACTGTTTTTT
TRBV18,TRBJ2-4,-,-,CASSLRGTENIQYF,TGTGCCAGCTCACTTCGGGGGACGGAAAACATTCAGTACTTC
TRBV30,TRBJ1-4,-,-,CAWSVTVRFQEKLFF,TGTGCCTGGAGTGTAACGGTGAGGTTTCAGGAAAAACTGTTTTTT
TRBV5-1,TRBJ2-3,-,-,CASTYLPESADTQYF,TGCGCCAGCACCTATCTTCCGGAGAGCGCAGATACGCAGTATTTT
TRBV21-1,TRBJ2-3,-,-,CASSKGQGITDTQYF,TGTGCCAGCAGCAAGGGACAGGGCATCACAGATACGCAGTATTTT
TRBV5-1,TRBJ1-1,-,-,CASSPRGGMNTEAFF,TGCGCCAGCAGCCCCCGGGGGGGGATGAACACTGAAGCTTTCTTT
TRBV3-1/TRBV3-2,TRBJ2-7,-,-,CASSQGWAPNEQYF,TGTGCCAGCAGCCAAGGTTGGGCCCCTAACGAGCAGTACTTC
TRBV9,TRBJ2-1,-,TRBD2,CASSTTSGSHNEQFF,TGTGCCAGCAGCACAACTAGCGGGAGCCACAATGAGCAGTTCTTC
TRBV3-1/TRBV3-2,TRBJ2-3,-,TRBD2,CASSQDTSGLHTDTQYF,TGTGCCAGCAGCCAAGATACTAGCGGGCTCCACACAGATACGCAGTATTTT
TRBV5-1,TRBJ2-1,once,TRBD1,CASSQPGQVYNEQFF,TGCGCCAGCAGCCAACCGGGACAGGTATACAATGAGCAGTTCTTC
TRBV29-1,TRBJ1-2,-,TRBD1,CSVQTGLYGYTF,TGCAGCGTACAGACAGGGTTGTATGGCTACACCTTC
TRBV19,TRBJ1-1,-,-,CASKDGRNTEAFF,TGTGCCAGTAAAGACGGGAGGAACACTGAAGCTTTCTTT
TRBV4-3,TRBJ2-2,once,-,CASSQGNSVNTGELFF,TGCGCCAGCAGCCAAGGAAATAGCGTTAACACCGGGGAGCTGTTTTTT
TRBV19,TRBJ1-4,-,-,CASSMLGRRDEKLFF,TGTGCCAGTAGTATGTTGGGGCGCCGAGATGAAAAACTGTTTTTT
TRBV6-1,TRBJ1-1,-,TRBD1,CASRLGQGKNTEAFF,TGTGCCAGCCGCTTGGGACAGGGTAAAAACACTGAAGCTTTCTTT